This T cell receptor beta chain came from a study of cytomegalovirus exposure and HLA in healthy donors. Study in general: Both the roughly 120 validation repertoires and the approximately 640 first-cohort repertoires used the same platform, as reported by a later analysis.

Concerning this clone itself: Its antigen is currently unknown.

Study-wide findings and caveats: Cytomegalovirus status was reportedly diagnosed by the classifier with high sensitivity and specificity.

The germline V gene has CDR1 SGHRS and CDR2 YFSETQ. The trim removed 3 bases at V and 14 bases at J, leaving 17 bases unmatched. CDR3 length equals 15 residues. Measured with immunoSEQ multiplex PCR; TCRdb has only the in-frame clones, and not every one. In the table there are around 350,000 clones, roughly 85% of which are singletons. Sequencing was performed on PBMCs. This receptor was taken from a woman under 30 in good health and CMV-seronegative. The rearrangement links TRBV5-1 to TRBJ2-1, with TRBD2 identical over 7 bases. CDR3 loop: CASSSSGTTEPGEFF. The CDR3 DNA is TGCGCCAGCAGCTCTTCCGGGACTACAGAACCCGGAGAGTTCTTC.